The 10 T cell receptor beta chains listed next were all sequenced from one sample in a study of blood T cell repertoires in COVID-19. Data came from immunoSEQ multiplex PCR; TCRdb stores just in-frame clones and leaves some out. The sample consists of approximately 450,000 clones, around 89% of them appearing once. The sequenced sample was peripheral blood. These receptors all stem from a woman in her 30s with acute or convalescent COVID-19.

The chain recombines TRBV5-1 with TRBJ1-1; D perhaps matches TRBD1 (5 bases). V lost 2 bases, J lost 1 base, and 12 bases lay in between. From germline, CDR1 is SGHRS and CDR2 YFSETQ. This CDR3 contains 15 residues. The CDR3 is CASSFTQGRNTEAFF. In DNA, the CDR3 is TGCGCCAGCAGCTTCACTCAGGGAAGGAACACTGAAGCTTTCTTT.

This chain links TRBV11-2 with TRBJ2-2, with a tentative D call TRBD2 (5 bases). The CDR3 covers 16 residues. Deletions cut 2 bases from V and 0 bases from J, with 10 bases between. Germline values: CDR1 SGHAT, CDR2 FQNNGV. The CDR3: CASSLTFGANTGELFF. DNA of the CDR3: TGTGCCAGCAGCTTAACTTTCGGGGCGAACACCGGGGAGCTGTTTTTT.

The genes are TRBV5-1 and TRBJ1-4, with D hard to call. Between the trimmed V and J ends, which lost 5 bases and 8 bases, there was a span of 16 bases. CDR3 length: 14 residues. Looked up from germline, CDR1 is SGHRS and CDR2 is YFSETQ. The CDR3 sequence: CASSEFGGGEKLFF. The CDR3 DNA reads TGCGCCAGCAGTGAATTCGGAGGAGGGGAAAAACTGTTTTTT.

The chain carries TRBV5-6 and TRBJ2-5, with a tentative D call TRBD2 (5 bases). V lost 4 bases and J 5 bases, leaving 18 bases between the germline ends. Germline V gene sequence: CDR1 SGHDT, CDR2 YYEEEE. CDR3 size: 15 residues. CDR3 DNA sequence: TGTGCCAGCAGCCAAATCGGGGTTCGGTTGGAGACCCAGTACTTC. Its protein is CASSQIGVRLETQYF.

The V gene is TRBV4-1, the J gene TRBJ2-1, with D maybe TRBD1 (6 bases). Looked up from germline, CDR1 is MGHRA and CDR2 is YSYEKL. Between the trimmed V and J ends, which lost 0 bases and 4 bases, there was a span of 13 bases. This CDR3 has 16 amino acids. Here the CDR3 DNA reads TGCGCCAGCAGCCAAGAGGTTGGGGACACGTACAATGAGCAGTTCTTC. This translates into CASSQEVGDTYNEQFF.

The chain is built from TRBV5-6 and TRBJ2-2; 7 bases align to TRBD1. Trimming at V came to 2 bases and at J to 9 bases, leaving 13 bases not matched to a gene. Germline-derived CDR1 and CDR2 are SGHDT and YYEEEE. The length of the CDR3 is 16 residues. DNA for the CDR3: TGTGCCAGCAGCTTCTACACCACAGGGGTCCCCTGGGAGCTGTTTTTT. Protein sequence: CASSFYTTGVPWELFF.

The gene calls are TRBV5-1 and TRBJ2-7; D perhaps matches TRBD1 (8 bases). Germline V gives CDR1 SGHRS, CDR2 YFSETQ. This CDR3 has 14 residues. The germline V and J ends were trimmed by 4 bases and 4 bases, with 15 bases remaining between them. Here the CDR3 DNA reads TGCGCCAGCAGCCGAACAGGGGGGGTTTACGAGCAGTACTTC. Amino acids: CASSRTGGVYEQYF.

This clone was seen just once. V and J are TRBV24-1 and TRBJ2-5, with D possibly being TRBD1 (7 bases). The CDR3 is 15 amino acids. The germline V gene encodes CDR1 KGHDR and CDR2 SFDVKD. With 3 bases removed from V and 5 bases from J, the gap between germline ends came to 15 bases. The CDR3 nucleotides read TGTGCCACCAGTGATGTAACAGGGGCGGGGGAGACCCAGTACTTC. Translating it yields CATSDVTGAGETQYF.

This sequence joins TRBV5-4 and TRBJ2-1; D gene unclear. Trimming took off 3 bases at V and 0 bases at J, with 19 bases between the two ends. The CDR3 extends over 18 amino acids. Germline CDR1 reads SGHNT; CDR2 reads YYREEE (reference sequence). This CDR3 is CASSSPGPRSSSYNEQFF. CDR3 coding DNA: TGTGCCAGCAGCTCCCCCGGTCCTAGATCGAGCTCCTACAATGAGCAGTTCTTC. Variable domain in full (rest from reference TRBV5-4 and TRBJ2-1): ETGVTQSPTHLIKTRGQQVTLRCSSQSGHNTVSWYQQALGQGPQFIFQYYREEENGRGNFPPRFSGLQFPNYSSELNVNALELDDSALYLCASSSPGPRSSSYNEQFFGPGTRLTVL.

V gene TRBV6-5 combines with J gene TRBJ2-7; D might be TRBD1 (5 bases). Trimming left V 2 bases short and J 0 bases short, with 8 bases between. Germline V gene data show CDR1 as MNHEY and CDR2 as SVGAGI. The CDR3 runs 14 residues. The CDR3 region is CASSYRGSSYEQYF. Here the CDR3 DNA reads TGTGCCAGCAGTTACAGGGGCAGCTCCTACGAGCAGTACTTC.